This is a list of T cell receptor beta chains from one sample in a study of T cell changes during pregnancy in multiple sclerosis. This table comes from immunoSEQ multiplex PCR, and its TCRdb copy is limited to in-frame clones, with some not included. The sample lists approximately 32,000 clones, approximately 90% seen once, with approximately 4.7% in the top ten. Here the sequenced sample was CD8+ T cells from peripheral blood mononuclear cells, taken in the first trimester of pregnancy. The receptors stem from a female donor with multiple sclerosis, enrolled in a pregnancy study. The CDR3 runs from the conserved cysteine through the conserved F or W. Each record gives: clone size, D gene, J gene, V gene, CDR3 DNA, CDR3 protein. The D gene is left open where the match is weak. The size entry is marked missing in some rows and otherwise reads once, few, many or a size class.

clone size: once; D gene: TRBD1; J gene: TRBJ1-5; V gene: TRBV6-4; CDR3 DNA: TGTGCCAGCAGACTTGGGACAGCCCTTCCCAATCAGCCCCAGCATTTT; CDR3 protein: CASRLGTALPNQPQHF
clone size: -; D gene: -; J gene: TRBJ2-2; V gene: TRBV9; CDR3 DNA: TGTGCCAGCAGCGTATCAGGAGGATCCGGGGAGCTGTTTTTT; CDR3 protein: CASSVSGGSGELFF
clone size: -; D gene: TRBD1; J gene: TRBJ1-1; V gene: TRBV2; CDR3 DNA: TGTGCCACAACGACAGGGGGGCGAACTGAAGCTTTCTTT; CDR3 protein: CATTTGGRTEAFF
clone size: -; D gene: TRBD1; J gene: TRBJ1-4; V gene: TRBV6-4; CDR3 DNA: TGTGCCGGAAGACAGGGTCGGGCTAATGAAAAACTGTTTTTT; CDR3 protein: CAGRQGRANEKLFF
clone size: -; D gene: TRBD2; J gene: TRBJ2-1; V gene: TRBV27; CDR3 DNA: TGTGCCAGCATTGTATCAGGGAATGGACTAGCGGGAACCTACAATGAGCAGTTCTTC; CDR3 protein: CASIVSGNGLAGTYNEQFF
clone size: -; D gene: -; J gene: TRBJ2-7; V gene: TRBV27; CDR3 DNA: TGTGCCAGCAGTTCAGTAGCTTTTACGGGGATTTACGAGCAGTACTTC; CDR3 protein: CASSSVAFTGIYEQYF
clone size: -; D gene: -; J gene: TRBJ1-1; V gene: TRBV11-2; CDR3 DNA: TGTGCCAGCAGCTTAGGACGGGAGTTGGGCACTGAAGCTTTCTTT; CDR3 protein: CASSLGRELGTEAFF
clone size: -; D gene: -; J gene: TRBJ1-2; V gene: TRBV5-6; CDR3 DNA: TGTGCCAGCAGGTTAAGGGCACAGGGAAAGTTAAATGGCTACACCTTC; CDR3 protein: CASRLRAQGKLNGYTF
clone size: -; D gene: -; J gene: TRBJ1-1; V gene: TRBV27; CDR3 DNA: TGTGCCAGCAGTTCAGGACTCAACGGTAGGAGCACTGAAGCTTTCTTT; CDR3 protein: CASSSGLNGRSTEAFF
clone size: medium-sized; D gene: -; J gene: TRBJ2-1; V gene: TRBV27; CDR3 DNA: TGTGCCAGCAGTCGCGGCGGAGGGAGGAATGAGCAGTTCTTC; CDR3 protein: CASSRGGGRNEQFF
clone size: -; D gene: TRBD1; J gene: TRBJ2-2; V gene: TRBV5-5; CDR3 DNA: TGTGCCAGCAGCTGGGGGACAGGTTCGAACACCGGGGAGCTGTTTTTT; CDR3 protein: CASSWGTGSNTGELFF
clone size: -; D gene: TRBD2; J gene: TRBJ2-1; V gene: TRBV11-1; CDR3 DNA: TGTGCCAGCAGCTCTGCGAACAGCGGGATTCACAATGAGCAGTTCTTC; CDR3 protein: CASSSANSGIHNEQFF